The rows below give T cell receptor beta chains drawn from one sample of a study of shared clonotypes between healthy human individuals. The table came from immunoSEQ multiplex PCR; TCRdb's copy has only in-frame clones and leaves some out. The sample has about 2,500,000 clones; around nine tenths are singletons. Input material: naive CD4+ T cells sorted from blood. The receptors stem from a young man in good health. The CDR3 runs from the conserved cysteine through the conserved F or W. The D gene is left open where the match is weak. Only some rows state a clone size, as once, few, many or a class for expanded clones.

V gene	J gene	clone size	D gene	CDR3 protein	CDR3 DNA
TRBV25-1	TRBJ2-5	.	.	CASSEAGVETQYF	TGTGCCAGCAGTGAAGCCGGGGTGGAGACCCAGTACTTC
TRBV5-4	TRBJ1-2	.	.	CASSFGQGYGYTF	TGTGCCAGCAGCTTTGGGCAGGGGTATGGCTACACCTTC
TRBV27	TRBJ2-1	.	TRBD1	CASRGGTGWNEQFF	TGTGCCAGCAGGGGGGGGACAGGGTGGAATGAGCAGTTCTTC
TRBV5-6	TRBJ1-1	.	.	CASSLRGPREGNTEAFF	TGTGCCAGCAGCTTGCGCGGCCCGAGGGAGGGGAACACTGAAGCTTTCTTT
TRBV29-1	TRBJ2-3	.	.	CSVERTTSTDTQYF	TGCAGCGTTGAGAGGACCACTAGCACAGATACGCAGTATTTT
TRBV18	TRBJ2-1	few	TRBD1	CASSYVRGPVDNEQFF	TGTGCCAGCTCATATGTCAGGGGGCCTGTTGACAATGAGCAGTTCTTC
TRBV7-9	TRBJ1-2	.	TRBD1	CASRGQGEVGGYTF	TGTGCCAGCAGGGGACAGGGTGAAGTAGGAGGCTACACCTTC
TRBV7-9	TRBJ1-6	.	.	CASSLYSVRGRFYNSPLHF	TGTGCCAGCAGCTTATATTCGGTTAGGGGACGGTTTTATAATTCACCCCTCCACTTT
TRBV19	TRBJ1-2	.	.	CASSIASYGYTF	TGTGCCAGTAGTATTGCGAGTTATGGCTACACCTTC
TRBV30	TRBJ1-1	.	.	CAWRWGRQRNTEAFF	TGTGCCTGGAGATGGGGTAGGCAGCGGAACACTGAAGCTTTCTTT
TRBV28	TRBJ1-1	.	.	CASSLIGTEAFF	TGTGCCAGCAGTCTGATAGGGACAGAAGCTTTCTTT
TRBV5-1	TRBJ1-6	.	TRBD1	CASSPDREGSPLHF	TGCGCCAGCAGCCCCGACAGGGAAGGATCACCCCTCCACTTT
TRBV2	TRBJ1-1	.	.	CASTDLQGDTEAFF	TGTGCCAGCACCGACCTCCAAGGGGACACTGAAGCTTTCTTT
TRBV2	TRBJ2-5	.	TRBD1	CARSGQGASETQYF	TGTGCCAGGTCGGGACAGGGGGCTTCGGAGACCCAGTACTTC
TRBV5-1	TRBJ2-2	.	.	CASSLVDSLRGELFF	TGCGCCAGCAGCTTGGTGGACTCCTTACGGGGGGAGCTGTTTTTT
TRBV5-1	TRBJ1-1	.	.	CASSQIAAAEAFF	TGCGCCAGCAGCCAAATAGCGGCGGCTGAAGCTTTCTTT
TRBV30	TRBJ2-7	.	.	CAWTRQSLTYEQYF	TGTGCCTGGACCCGACAGTCGCTTACCTACGAGCAGTACTTC
TRBV6-6	TRBJ1-2	.	TRBD1	CASSLPAGGNGYTF	TGTGCCAGCAGCTTACCCGCAGGGGGCAATGGCTACACCTTC
TRBV7-9	TRBJ2-3	.	.	CASSFTGIQHTDTQYF	TGTGCCAGCAGCTTTACAGGGATTCAACACACAGATACGCAGTATTTT
TRBV27	TRBJ1-1	.	.	CAGGGRLNTEAFF	TGTGCCGGAGGGGGACGGTTGAACACTGAAGCTTTCTTT
TRBV18	TRBJ2-5	.	TRBD1	CASSRDRRQETQYF	TGTGCCAGCTCCCGGGACAGGCGACAAGAGACCCAGTACTTC
TRBV15	TRBJ2-5	.	.	CATSRDFSRSFQETQYF	TGTGCCACCAGCAGAGATTTCAGTCGATCTTTTCAAGAGACCCAGTACTTC
TRBV13	TRBJ2-2	.	TRBD2	CASSSGLAGGPGELFF	TGTGCCAGCAGCTCGGGACTAGCGGGAGGGCCGGGGGAGCTGTTTTTT
TRBV9	TRBJ2-1	.	.	CASSALVGAGEQFF	TGTGCCAGCAGCGCTTTAGTGGGAGCAGGTGAGCAGTTCTTC